This passage covers 30 T cell receptor beta chains from one sample sequenced in a study of lung T cells in sarcoidosis with Löfgren's syndrome. TCRdb re-derived calls from the reads in MiXCR, one entry per CDR3 protein. The sample gives 60,000 or so distinct CDR3 sequences, 21% of which show up once; about 2.3% is in the top ten. The sequenced material came from CD4+ T cells from PBMCs. The receptor source for this set is a human donor with sarcoidosis (Löfgren's syndrome or another form), or a control subject (not recorded which).

This clonotype was seen many times. The chain has TRBV6-2 or TRBV6-3 and TRBJ1-2, with D tentatively TRBD1 (6 bases). Trimming left V 0 bases short and J 4 bases short, with 18 bases between. Germline V gene data show CDR1 as MNHEY and CDR2 as SVGEGT. The CDR3 is made up of 17 amino acids. DNA for the CDR3: TGTGCCAGCAGTTACTCGTCTCCCGGACAGTCTACCTATGGCTACACCTTC. Translating gives CASSYSSPGQSTYGYTF.

This clonotype was seen more than once but under ten times. The chain has TRBV5-4 and TRBJ2-3; D might be TRBD2 (5 bases). The CDR3 contains 14 residues. V was trimmed by 2 bases and J by 5 bases, leaving 12 bases between them. Germline CDR1 SGHNT, CDR2 YYREEE (reference sequence). The CDR3 is CASSFSASGDTQYF. CDR3 nucleotides: TGTGCCAGCAGCTTTAGCGCTAGTGGAGATACGCAGTATTTT.

There are a few counts of this clonotype. J is TRBJ2-5 and V is TRBV3-1; 9 bases fit TRBD2. CDR3 length: 17 amino acids. Looked up from germline, CDR1 is LGHDT and CDR2 is YNNKEL (reference sequence). V shed 0 bases, J shed 4 bases, and the junction held 9 bases outside the gene matches. The CDR3 loop reads CASSQDGWTAGGETQYF. CDR3 nucleotides: TGTGCCAGCAGCCAAGATGGTTGGACAGCGGGGGGAGAGACCCAGTACTTC.

V gene TRBV10-3 combines with J gene TRBJ2-3; TRBD2 aligns across 7 bases. After removal of 8 bases from V and 2 bases from J, the junction contained 7 bases not matched to a gene. This CDR3 has 14 amino acids. The germline V gene has CDR1 ENHRY and CDR2 SYGVKD. CDR3 sequence: CAISRGDSTDTQYF. CDR3 DNA sequence: TGTGCCATCTCCCGGGGGGACTCCACAGATACGCAGTATTTT.

As to this clonotype: A read error may produce the germline difference seen at one junction end. The chain employs TRBV20-1 and TRBJ2-7; TRBD2 matches 9 bases. The CDR3 loop spans 14 amino acids. Germline CDR1 DFQATT, CDR2 SNEGSKA (reference sequence). The CDR3, as DNA: TGCAGTGCTGGAGAGCTAGCGGGGCTCTACGAGCAGTACTTC. This encodes CSAGELAGLYEQYF.

As regards this clonotype: One junction end disagrees with the germline gene, perhaps due to a read error. The CDR3 DNA sequence: TGTACCAGCAGCTTATTCGGGGGGAGAGGAGATACGCAGTATTTT. Protein: CTSSLFGGRGDTQYF. This chain joins TRBV11-2 and TRBJ2-3; 7 positions match TRBD2. Per germline, CDR1 SGHAT and CDR2 FQNNGV. The CDR3 is 15 amino acids.

The sample holds many counts of this clonotype. This sequence joins TRBV27 and TRBJ1-6; D might be TRBD1 (6 bases). Germline values: CDR1 MNHEY, CDR2 SMNVEV (reference sequence). Trimming shortened V by 1 base and J by 5 bases, and 6 bases separated the two germline ends. The CDR3 covers 14 residues. The chain's CDR3 is CASSLWDNNSPLHF. As DNA, the CDR3 is TGTGCCAGCAGTTTATGGGACAATAATTCACCCCTCCACTTT.

This clonotype has a handful of counts. J is TRBJ1-5 and V is TRBV24-1, with D tentatively TRBD1 (5 bases). The germline V gene has CDR1 KGHDR and CDR2 SFDVKD. The CDR3 runs to 16 residues. Deletions cut 6 bases from V and 1 base from J, with 15 bases between. In nucleotides, the CDR3 is TGTGCCACCAGTCCTGGCAGGGAGTACAGCAATCAGCCCCAGCATTTT. Translating gives CATSPGREYSNQPQHF.

This clonotype was counted many times. This chain joins TRBV7-2 and TRBJ2-3, with 7 bases matching TRBD2. The V gene end was trimmed by 0 bases and the J gene end by 6 bases; junction bases not matched to a gene: 6. CDR3 length: 15 residues. The germline V gene has CDR1 SGHTA and CDR2 FQGNSA. CDR3 coding DNA: TGTGCCAGCAGCTTAGCACATCTGGGGGGGGATACGCAGTATTTT. This codes for CASSLAHLGGDTQYF.

The rearrangement joins TRBV2 to TRBJ2-7; 8 bases agree with TRBD2. Germline V gene sequence: CDR1 SNHLY, CDR2 FYNNEI. Trimming at V came to 6 bases and at J to 3 bases, leaving 7 bases not matched to a gene. This CDR3 is built from 14 residues. The CDR3 nucleotides are TGTGCCAGCAGGGGCGATAGCGGGGTCTACGAGCAGTACGTC. Amino acid sequence: CASRGDSGVYEQYV.

The table lists this clonotype with a few counts. V and J are TRBV19 and TRBJ1-1; weak D call: TRBD1 (5 bases). The CDR3 spans 14 residues. V was shortened by 5 bases and J by 1 base, with 11 bases between the two germline ends. Germline-derived CDR1 and CDR2 are LNHDA and SQIVND (reference sequence). CDR3 in amino acids: CASSHDRANTEAFF. DNA for the CDR3: TGTGCCAGTAGTCACGACAGAGCGAACACTGAAGCTTTCTTT.

A remark on this clonotype: This may stem from a read error, because a much larger clone lies one nucleotide away. Likely a read error: the CDR3 ends without its conserved phenylalanine or tryptophan. V gene TRBV2 combines with J gene TRBJ2-7; the D gene could be TRBD1 or TRBD2 (5 bases each). This CDR3 has 12 residues. Trimming shortened V by 4 bases and J by 7 bases, and 11 bases separated the two germline ends. The germline V gene encodes CDR1 SNHLY and CDR2 FYNNEI. The CDR3 nucleotides read TGTGCCAGCAGTGCGGGGCCCTGGGAGCAGTACTCC. This encodes CASSAGPWEQYS.

This clonotype has more than one count but fewer than ten. The chain is built from TRBV11-3 and TRBJ2-1; D perhaps matches TRBD2 (7 bases). Per germline, CDR1 SGHNT and CDR2 YENEEA. V dropped 3 bases and J dropped 2 bases, with 11 bases sitting between them. This CDR3 has 15 amino acids. The CDR3 region has the DNA TGTGCCAGCAGCTTGAGGGGGGGGACCTACAATGAGCAGTTCTTC. This gives the protein CASSLRGGTYNEQFF.

This clonotype occurred a few times. This chain joins TRBV2 and TRBJ1-2, with D perhaps matching TRBD1 (5 bases). V was shortened by 6 bases and J by 8 bases, with 10 bases between the two germline ends. Germline lookup yields CDR1 SNHLY and CDR2 FYNNEI. This CDR3 is built from 11 residues. The CDR3 loop reads CASRAREGYTF. CDR3 DNA sequence: TGTGCCAGCAGGGCCAGGGAAGGCTACACCTTC.

The genes are TRBV3-1 and TRBJ1-3; possibly TRBD1 for D (5 bases). Germline assignment: CDR1 LGHDT and CDR2 YNNKEL (reference sequence). Trimming took off 6 bases at V and 5 bases at J, with 20 bases between the two ends. The CDR3 loop spans 16 amino acids. The CDR3 here is CASSRSLTVNRNTIYF. CDR3 DNA sequence: TGTGCCAGCAGTCGTTCCTTGACAGTAAATCGAAACACCATATATTTT.

V and J are TRBV28 and TRBJ1-1; D ambiguous. The CDR3 extends over 13 amino acids. Germline CDR1 and CDR2: MDHEN and SYDVKM. Trimming left V 6 bases short and J 4 bases short, with 12 bases between. The CDR3 region has the DNA TGTGCCAGCAGGAGAACTGTGAGCACTGAAGCTTTCTTT. The encoded protein is CASRRTVSTEAFF.

The chain is built from TRBV5-1 and TRBJ1-1; D is perhaps TRBD1 (6 bases). The CDR3 is 14 residues long. Per the germline V gene, CDR1 is SGHRS and CDR2 is YFSETQ. V dropped 4 bases and J dropped 4 bases, with 14 bases sitting between them. The CDR3 region is CASSRLQGSTEAFF. CDR3 nucleotides: TGCGCCAGCAGCCGTTTACAGGGTAGCACTGAAGCTTTCTTT.

This clonotype was detected ten times or more. The chain carries TRBV6-1 and TRBJ2-7; tentative D call: TRBD2 (6 bases). Germline CDR1 reads MNHNS; CDR2 reads SASEGT. V lost 6 bases, J lost 5 bases, and 11 bases lay in between. This CDR3 is 12 amino acids long. For the CDR3, the DNA is TGTGCCAGCAGCGCCGGGGGTGACGAGCAGTACTTC. It specifies CASSAGGDEQYF.

This clonotype was detected many times. The rearrangement links TRBV7-9 to TRBJ2-3; D is undetermined. This CDR3 has 12 amino acids. The V gene's germline CDR1 is SEHNR and CDR2 FQNEAQ (reference sequence). V gave up 9 bases and J gave up 4 bases, with 11 bases separating them. The chain's CDR3 is CASTASADTQYF. CDR3 in DNA: TGTGCCAGTACAGCATCTGCAGATACGCAGTATTTT.

This clonotype was recorded at least ten times. The chain is built from TRBV28 and TRBJ1-1, with D unresolved. Germline CDR1 and CDR2: MDHEN and SYDVKM. The CDR3 totals 11 residues. With 11 bases removed from V and 0 bases from J, the gap between germline ends came to 7 bases. As DNA, the CDR3 is TGTGCCGCAAACATGAACACTGAAGCTTTCTTT. It is translated as CAANMNTEAFF.

With respect to this clonotype: A much larger clone lies one base from this, so it may be a read error. The chain joins TRBV6-1 to TRBJ2-4; D may be TRBD2 (6 bases). Germline loops: CDR1 MNHNS, CDR2 SASEGT. The CDR3 runs to 15 residues. The CDR3 is CASSEAHGGGGKLHF. The CDR3 DNA reads as TGTGCCAGCAGTGAAGCCCACGGAGGTGGAGGGAAGTTACACTTC.

The chain is built from TRBV3-1 and TRBJ1-1; possible D gene TRBD1, 5 bases. This CDR3 has 14 amino acids. V lost 1 base, J lost 6 bases, and 12 bases lay in between. Germline V gene sequence: CDR1 LGHDT, CDR2 YNNKEL (reference sequence). CDR3 DNA: TGTGCCAGCAGCCAAGGGAACAAGGGGTCTGAAGCTTTCTTT. This gives the protein CASSQGNKGSEAFF.

This clonotype was found many times. V gene TRBV20-1 combines with J gene TRBJ1-3; D might be TRBD1 (5 bases). This CDR3 contains 15 residues. CDR1 is DFQATT and CDR2 is SNEGSKA in the germline V gene (reference sequence). Trimming removed 6 bases from V and 0 bases from J, with 15 bases in between. For the CDR3, the DNA is TGCAGTGCAAGGAGGCGGGGGAGCTCTGGAAACACCATATATTTT. It encodes CSARRRGSSGNTIYF.

A note on this clonotype: A much larger clone differs by one base, so this may be a read error. J is TRBJ2-7 and V is TRBV7-9; unclear D gene. The ends were cut back, 0 bases at V and 2 bases at J, with 14 bases in the middle. The CDR3 is 16 amino acids. Germline V gene sequence: CDR1 SEHNR, CDR2 FQNEAQ (reference sequence). The CDR3 sequence is CASSLALHVGTYEQYF. The CDR3 DNA is TGTGCCAGCAGCTTAGCGTTACATGTTGGAACCTACGAGCAGTACTTC.

This clonotype was seen many times. V and J are TRBV27 and TRBJ1-2; a weak D match, TRBD1 (5 bases). Trimming pared 3 bases from V and 5 bases from J, leaving 13 bases between. This CDR3 has 14 residues. Germline CDR1 MNHEY, CDR2 SMNVEV (reference sequence). The DNA for the CDR3 is TGTGCCAGCAGTTTTGTTGGGAGGGGATATGGCTACACCTTC. Translating it yields CASSFVGRGYGYTF.

This clonotype was counted only a few times. The chain has TRBV18 and TRBJ1-2; 10 nucleotides line up with TRBD1. CDR1 and CDR2 (germline): KGHSH, LQKENI. This CDR3 has 15 amino acids. J was trimmed by 4 bases and V by 3 bases; bases with no gene match: 5. The CDR3 bases are TGTGCCAGCTCACCTAGGGACAGGGGTGGCTATGGCTACACCTTC. It is translated as CASSPRDRGGYGYTF. Variable domain in full (rest from reference TRBV18 and TRBJ1-2): NAGVMQNPRHLVRRRGQEARLRCSPMKGHSHVYWYRQLPEEGLKFMVYLQKENIIDESGMPKERFSAEFPKEGPSILRIQQVVRGDSAAYFCASSPRDRGGYGYTFGSGTRLTVV.

This clonotype was counted ten times or more. The gene calls are TRBV28 and TRBJ1-2; D remains ambiguous. Per germline, CDR1 MDHEN and CDR2 SYDVKM. This CDR3 contains 12 residues. V lost 8 bases and J lost 6, with 13 bases in between. In DNA, the CDR3 is TGTGCCAGCTCCACCGAAGGAAATGGCTACACCTTC. This gives the protein CASSTEGNGYTF.

This clonotype showed up just a few times. The chain couples TRBV29-1 to TRBJ2-3; the match to TRBD2 covers 9 bases. There are 12 residues in the CDR3. Unmatched junction bases numbered 5, after V lost 6 bases and J lost 7 bases. The germline gives CDR1 SQVTM, CDR2 ANQGSEA. The CDR3 protein is CSVTSGANTQYF. CDR3 in DNA: TGCAGCGTGACTAGCGGCGCGAATACGCAGTATTTT.

The V call is TRBV18, the J call TRBJ1-1; 9 bases line up with TRBD1. V shed 5 bases, J shed 1 base, and the junction held 17 bases outside the gene matches. Looked up from germline, CDR1 is KGHSH and CDR2 is LQKENI. The CDR3 is 19 amino acids. The CDR3 region has the DNA TGTGCCAGCTCAACTCTTCCGGGACAGGGTTTCGGGGAGAACACTGAAGCTTTCTTT. Translation gives CASSTLPGQGFGENTEAFF.

The sample holds many counts of this clonotype. The chain carries TRBV12-3 or TRBV12-4 and TRBJ1-1, with a tentative D call TRBD1 (6 bases). The CDR3 has 13 amino acids. V shed 4 bases and J shed 2 bases, with 8 bases lying between them. The CDR3 spells CASSWTDNTEAFF. DNA for the CDR3: TGTGCCAGCAGTTGGACAGACAACACTGAAGCTTTCTTT.